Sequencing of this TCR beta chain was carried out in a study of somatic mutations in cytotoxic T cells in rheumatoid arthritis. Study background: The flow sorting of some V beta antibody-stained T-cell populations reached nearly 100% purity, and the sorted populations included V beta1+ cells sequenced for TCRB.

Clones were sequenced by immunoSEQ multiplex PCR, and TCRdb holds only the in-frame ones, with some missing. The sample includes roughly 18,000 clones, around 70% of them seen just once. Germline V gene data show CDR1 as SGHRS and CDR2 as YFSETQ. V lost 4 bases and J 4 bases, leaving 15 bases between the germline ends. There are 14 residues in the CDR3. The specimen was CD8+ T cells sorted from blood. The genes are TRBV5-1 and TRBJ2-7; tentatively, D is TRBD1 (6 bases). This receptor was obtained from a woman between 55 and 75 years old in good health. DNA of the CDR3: TGCGCCAGCAGCGTCGGGACATTAGAGTACGAGCAGTACTTC. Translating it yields CASSVGTLEYEQYF.